Each of the 24 T cell receptor beta chains below was sequenced from the same sample in a study of shared clonotypes between healthy human individuals. Some clones are missing from TCRdb's copy, which holds only in-frame ones; the method was immunoSEQ multiplex PCR. Among about 510,000 clones, almost 97% were seen once, and the ten largest hold about 0.057%. Input material: naive CD4+ T cells sorted from blood. The subset here: CD45RA+ positively selected. Receptors originate from a young woman in good health.

A few counts support this clone. The V gene is TRBV29-1, the J gene TRBJ2-7, with D unresolved. The CDR3 is 11 amino acids. The V gene's germline CDR1 is SQVTM and CDR2 ANQGSEA. The V and J ends lost 5 bases and 3 bases respectively, with 8 bases between them. This chain's CDR3 is CSVSGHYEQYF. The CDR3 coding sequence is TGCAGCGTTTCCGGCCACTACGAGCAGTACTTC.

The CDR3 nucleotides are TGTGCCAGCAGCTTAACAGAGAACACTGAAGCTTTCTTT. Translation: CASSLTENTEAFF. V usage is TRBV7-9 and J usage is TRBJ1-1, with D hard to call. Trimming left V 2 bases short and J 1 base short, with 5 bases between. The CDR3 has 13 amino acids. The germline V gene has CDR1 SEHNR and CDR2 FQNEAQ (reference sequence).

CDR3 region: CASNDPGQENSNQPQHF. CDR3 DNA sequence: TGTGCCAGTAATGACCCGGGACAGGAAAATAGCAATCAGCCCCAGCATTTT. The gene calls are TRBV19 and TRBJ1-5, with TRBD1 identical over 8 bases. The CDR3 has 17 residues. Germline V gene lookup returns CDR1 LNHDA and CDR2 SQIVND (reference sequence). The V segment lost 7 bases and the J segment 0 bases; nucleotides outside the gene matches: 11.

The chain employs TRBV30 and TRBJ2-5; tentative D call: TRBD2 (5 bases). The J call may be wrong; the DNA end is better matched by TRBJ2-7. The germline V gene has CDR1 GTSNPN and CDR2 SVGIG (reference sequence). This CDR3 has 11 residues. The CDR3 DNA follows: TGTGCCTGGAGTCGGGCGGGCGAGCAGTACTTC. Protein sequence: CAWSRAGEQYF.

V is TRBV7-8 and J is TRBJ2-5; perhaps TRBD2 as D (5 bases). Germline V gene data show CDR1 as SGHVS and CDR2 as FQNEAQ. The CDR3 consists of 13 residues. V gave up 6 bases and J gave up 3 bases, with 11 bases separating them. The CDR3 reads CASSPTSEETQYF. The CDR3, as DNA: TGTGCCAGCAGTCCCACTAGTGAAGAGACCCAGTACTTC.

The rearrangement uses TRBV15 and TRBJ2-1; perhaps TRBD2 as D (6 bases). Looked up from germline, CDR1 is LNHNV and CDR2 is YYDKDF (reference sequence). V was cut by 5 bases and J by 0 bases, with 14 bases left in between. This CDR3 comprises 16 residues. CDR3 loop: CATSERLGSSYNEQFF. The CDR3 DNA follows: TGTGCCACCAGCGAAAGACTAGGAAGCTCCTACAATGAGCAGTTCTTC.

This clone was counted once. V and J are TRBV28 and TRBJ2-7; 7 bases map to TRBD2. V dropped 6 bases and J dropped 2; count of bases not matched to a gene: 4. The CDR3 is 13 amino acids. Germline V lookup: CDR1 MDHEN, CDR2 SYDVKM. CDR3 in DNA: TGTGCCAGCAGGCAAGCGGGACCCTACGAGCAGTACTTC. As protein: CASRQAGPYEQYF.

The rearrangement joins TRBV20-1 to TRBJ2-7; D is unresolved. The CDR3 totals 11 residues. Trimming took 3 bases from V and 3 from J, leaving 6 bases between them. The V gene's germline CDR1 is DFQATT and CDR2 SNEGSKA (reference sequence). The DNA of the CDR3 is TGCAGTGCTAGTCCAAACTACGAGCAGTACTTC. The encoded protein is CSASPNYEQYF.

In this sample, this clone turned up once. The V gene is TRBV28, the J gene TRBJ2-1; TRBD2 agrees at 7 bases. Germline CDR1 is MDHEN and CDR2 is SYDVKM. Trimming at V came to 7 bases and at J to 8 bases, leaving 5 bases not matched to a gene. The length of the CDR3 is 12 residues. The CDR3 here is CASTQGGDEQFF. In nucleotides, the CDR3 is TGTGCCAGCACCCAGGGAGGGGATGAGCAGTTCTTC.

The chain recombines TRBV5-1 with TRBJ2-1; D possibly corresponds to TRBD1 (5 bases). Germline CDR1 and CDR2: SGHRS and YFSETQ. Trimming pared 4 bases from V and 10 bases from J, leaving 9 bases between. This CDR3 has 11 residues. The DNA for the CDR3 is TGCGCCAGCAGCCCGAGGACAGAGCAGTTCTTC. Its translation is CASSPRTEQFF. The variable domain in full, completed from reference TRBV5-1 and TRBJ2-1, reads KAGVTQTPRYLIKTRGQQVTLSCSPISGHRSVSWYQQTPGQGLQFLFEYFSETQRNKGNFPGRFSGRQFSNSRSEMNVSTLELGDSALYLCASSPRTEQFFGPGTRLTVL.

The V gene is TRBV7-2, the J gene TRBJ2-4, with 7 bases fitting TRBD1. The trim removed 5 bases at V and 6 bases at J, leaving 4 bases unmatched. Germline CDR1 SGHTA, CDR2 FQGNSA. There are 13 residues in the CDR3. This CDR3 is CASSLRQGNIQYF. The DNA of the CDR3 is TGTGCCAGCAGCCTAAGACAGGGAAACATTCAGTACTTC.

The chain couples TRBV7-8 to TRBJ2-1; D possibly uses TRBD1 or TRBD2 (5 bases each). CDR3 size: 15 residues. Between the trimmed V and J ends, which lost 5 bases and 6 bases, there was a span of 17 bases. Per the germline V gene, CDR1 is SGHVS and CDR2 is FQNEAQ. The CDR3 spells CASSRFRDAGNEQFF. CDR3 bases: TGTGCCAGCAGCAGATTCCGGGACGCCGGCAATGAGCAGTTCTTC.

The rearrangement joins TRBV28 to TRBJ2-5; 7 bases match TRBD2. This CDR3 comprises 14 residues. The ends lost 5 bases at V and 11 bases at J; junction bases unmatched: 14. CDR1 and CDR2 from the germline V gene are MDHEN and SYDVKM. The CDR3 reads CASSTLGEWREQYF. CDR3 nucleotides: TGTGCCAGCAGTACTTTGGGGGAGTGGCGGGAGCAGTACTTC.

The chain couples TRBV5-8 to TRBJ1-4; D is unresolved. V lost 1 base to trimming and J lost 0 bases, with 7 bases between them. CDR1 and CDR2 from the germline V gene are SGHTS and YDEGEE. There are 15 residues in the CDR3. The CDR3 is CASSLRSATNEKLFF. The CDR3 DNA is TGTGCCAGCAGCTTGCGTTCCGCAACTAATGAAAAACTGTTTTTT.

The CDR3 DNA is TGTGCCAGCAGTGTGCGCGGCCTAGAGACCCAGTACTTC. It translates to CASSVRGLETQYF. The V and J genes are TRBV28 and TRBJ2-5; D remains unclear. Germline CDR1 reads MDHEN; CDR2 reads SYDVKM. V was shortened by 5 bases and J by 4 bases, with 11 bases between the two germline ends. CDR3 length: 13 amino acids.

The chain links TRBV7-6 to TRBJ2-3; D perhaps matches TRBD1 (6 bases). The germline V gene encodes CDR1 SGHVS and CDR2 FNYEAQ. The CDR3 covers 16 residues. The V and J ends lost 6 bases and 1 base respectively, with 17 bases between them. In DNA form, the CDR3 reads TGTGCCAGCAGTCCGAACAGGGCCCCGGGCACAGATACGCAGTATTTT. It translates to CASSPNRAPGTDTQYF. The variable domain in full, with the rest retrieved from reference TRBV7-6 and TRBJ2-3, is GAGVSQSPRYKVTKRGQDVALRCDPISGHVSLYWYRQALGQGPEFLTYFNYEAQQDKSGLPNDRFSAERPEGSISTLTIQRTEQRDSAMYRCASSPNRAPGTDTQYFGPGTRLTVL.

This chain uses TRBV18 with TRBJ2-3, with D perhaps matching TRBD1 (6 bases). The CDR3 is 17 amino acids. Trimming removed 0 bases from V and 3 bases from J, with 16 bases in between. The germline CDR1 and CDR2 sequences are KGHSH and LQKENI. CDR3 nucleotides: TGTGCCAGCTCACCACCGAAGGGGAACAGGGTAACAGATACGCAGTATTTT. Translated, it gives CASSPPKGNRVTDTQYF. The entire variable domain, with the rest obtained from reference TRBV18 and TRBJ2-3, is as follows: NAGVMQNPRHLVRRRGQEARLRCSPMKGHSHVYWYRQLPEEGLKFMVYLQKENIIDESGMPKERFSAEFPKEGPSILRIQQVVRGDSAAYFCASSPPKGNRVTDTQYFGPGTRLTVL.

The chain uses TRBV5-4 and TRBJ2-5, with D perhaps TRBD1 or TRBD2 (5 bases each). V lost 4 bases, J lost 5 bases, and 24 bases lay in between. The CDR3 has 17 amino acids. Germline CDR1 and CDR2: SGHNT and YYREEE (reference sequence). The CDR3 loop is CASSKFSGYAGPETQYF. DNA of the CDR3: TGTGCCAGCAGCAAGTTCTCAGGGTACGCGGGCCCCGAGACCCAGTACTTC.

The rearrangement joins TRBV6-6 to TRBJ2-1; TRBD1 matches at 9 bases. V lost 3 bases to trimming and J lost 9 bases; unmatched junction nucleotides: 6. Germline lookup yields CDR1 MNHNY and CDR2 SVGAGI (reference sequence). The CDR3 runs to 14 residues. The CDR3 reads CASSYATGGGEQFF. In DNA form, the CDR3 reads TGTGCCAGCAGTTATGCGACAGGGGGGGGTGAGCAGTTCTTC.

The chain joins TRBV6-1 to TRBJ2-7, with 8 bases fitting TRBD1. The CDR3 extends over 15 amino acids. The germline CDR1 and CDR2 sequences are MNHNS and SASEGT. The V gene end was trimmed by 7 bases and the J gene end by 4 bases; junction bases not matched to a gene: 12. The CDR3 region has the DNA TGTGCCAGCAAAAAAGACAGGGGCTCCAGGTACGAGCAGTACTTC. The encoded protein is CASKKDRGSRYEQYF.

The chain combines TRBV18 with TRBJ2-3, with TRBD1 matching 9 bases. This CDR3 has 15 amino acids. The V segment lost 4 bases and the J segment 2 bases; nucleotides outside the gene matches: 4. Looked up from germline, CDR1 is KGHSH and CDR2 is LQKENI. In DNA, the CDR3 is TGTGCCAGCTCACGGACAGGGGATGTCACAGATACGCAGTATTTT. This sequence encodes CASSRTGDVTDTQYF. The full variable domain, in which reference TRBV18 and TRBJ2-3 provide the parts outside the CDR3, is NAGVMQNPRHLVRRRGQEARLRCSPMKGHSHVYWYRQLPEEGLKFMVYLQKENIIDESGMPKERFSAEFPKEGPSILRIQQVVRGDSAAYFCASSRTGDVTDTQYFGPGTRLTVL.

The V gene is TRBV28, the J gene TRBJ1-2, with D unresolved. The length of the CDR3 is 13 residues. In germline, CDR1 is MDHEN, CDR2 SYDVKM. V shed 10 bases and J shed 4 bases, with 16 bases lying between them. The CDR3 spells CATDLSYGYGYTF. In nucleotides, the CDR3 is TGTGCCACCGACTTATCCTACGGCTATGGCTACACCTTC.

Turning to this clone: Different DNA sequences within this sample yield the same CDR3. V usage is TRBV18 and J usage is TRBJ2-5, with D perhaps given as TRBD1 or TRBD2 (5 bases each). From germline, CDR1 is KGHSH and CDR2 LQKENI. Trimming shortened V by 1 base and J by 5 bases, and 11 bases separated the two germline ends. The CDR3 length is 14 residues. The CDR3 nucleotides are TGTGCCAGCTCACCACGAGGGGTAGGGGAGACCCAGTACTTC. It translates to CASSPRGVGETQYF.

The J gene is TRBJ2-3, the V gene TRBV9, with no clear D. V was shortened by 4 bases and J by 6 bases, with 9 bases between the two germline ends. CDR1 and CDR2 (germline): SGDLS, YYNGEE. This CDR3 comprises 12 residues. In DNA, the CDR3 is TGTGCCAGCAGCACCCAGGAGGATACGCAGTATTTT. Amino acids: CASSTQEDTQYF.